Each of the 4 T cell receptor beta chains below was sequenced from the same sample in a study of PD-1 blockade in classical Hodgkin lymphoma. Sequencing used immunoSEQ multiplex PCR; TCRdb keeps in-frame clones, though not all of them. Among some 110,000 clones, more than 70% were seen once, and the ten largest hold roughly 19%. Time point here: cycle 4 day 1 (C4D1), after less than 7 weeks of nivolumab. Each patient experienced a relapse that followed autologous stem cell transplantation, and brentuximab vedotin exposure varied. The source was peripheral blood mononuclear cells (PBMCs), collected before the fourth cycle of nivolumab. Source of these receptors: a human donor with classical Hodgkin lymphoma.

The CDR3 DNA reads TGTGCCAGCAGTGAAGCCTGGGTAACTGGAAACACCATATATTTT. Translation gives CASSEAWVTGNTIYF. V gene TRBV25-1 combines with J gene TRBJ1-3; D is uncertain. This CDR3 has 15 residues. Trimming cost V 2 bases and J 2 bases, with 10 bases left between them. The V gene's germline CDR1 is MGHDK and CDR2 SYGVNS.

The chain recombines TRBV5-4 with TRBJ2-2; no clear D. V lost 6 bases, J lost 6 bases, and 12 bases lay in between. This CDR3 is 13 amino acids long. Per the germline V gene, CDR1 is SGHNT and CDR2 is YYREEE (reference sequence). In DNA, the CDR3 is TGTGCCAGCACTCCTGAGCCCTCCGGGGAGCTGTTTTTT. It translates to CASTPEPSGELFF.

This rearrangement joins TRBV2 to TRBJ1-5; D not certain. CDR3 length: 15 residues. The V end was cut by 1 base, the J end by 3 bases, with 10 bases between. CDR1 is SNHLY, CDR2 FYNNEI, per germline. The CDR3 coding sequence is TGTGCCAGCAGTGAAGAAGGTCAGTTCAATCAGCCCCAGCATTTT. The encoded protein is CASSEEGQFNQPQHF. Looking up the rest from reference TRBV2 and TRBJ1-5 gives the full variable domain: EPEVTQTPSHQVTQMGQEVILRCVPISNHLYFYWYRQILGQKVEFLVSFYNNEISEKSEIFDDQFSVERPDGSNFTLKIRSTKLEDSAMYFCASSEEGQFNQPQHFGDGTRLSIL.

The chain employs TRBV28 and TRBJ1-5; D unresolved. The germline CDR1 and CDR2 sequences are MDHEN and SYDVKM. The CDR3 is 14 residues long. V lost 8 bases to trimming and J lost 7 bases, with 18 bases between them. The CDR3: CASVAPPLGQPQHF. Here the CDR3 DNA reads TGTGCCAGCGTGGCACCACCCCTGGGGCAGCCCCAGCATTTT.